The source of this T cell receptor (beta chain) is a study of technical replicates of blood from several donors (dated by TCRdb to the late 2010s). The library was produced with the immunoSEQ multiplex PCR assay. TCRdb mirrors the immuneACCESS table, restricted to in-frame sequences. Some clones are absent from its copies; in checked studies, under half trace to an unresolved V gene, and the reason for the others is unknown. The sample table contains more than 11,000 clones; only one count was recorded for about 82% of them. The biggest ten clones account for around 10% of the sample. In the case of this clone: Which antigen it targets is not known. Base qualities are not recorded, but no much larger clone differs from it by a single base.

V loses 5 bases, J loses 3 bases, and the germline ends lie 13 bases apart. The CDR3 sequence holds 15 residues, the cysteine and phenylalanine included. Only the CDR3 portion is preserved as DNA: 45 bases, with reading frame beginning at the first base. The germline V gene yields SGHVS for CDR1 and FQNEAQ for CDR2. This chain is built from TRBV7-8 and TRBJ2-2; no D gene can be assigned with confidence. Sequencing was carried out using PBMCs. This TCR was recovered from a human donor in good health. The DNA sequence reads TGTGCCAGCAGCATCATACATAGCTACACCGGGGAGCTGTTTTTT. Its protein product is CASSIIHSYTGELFF.